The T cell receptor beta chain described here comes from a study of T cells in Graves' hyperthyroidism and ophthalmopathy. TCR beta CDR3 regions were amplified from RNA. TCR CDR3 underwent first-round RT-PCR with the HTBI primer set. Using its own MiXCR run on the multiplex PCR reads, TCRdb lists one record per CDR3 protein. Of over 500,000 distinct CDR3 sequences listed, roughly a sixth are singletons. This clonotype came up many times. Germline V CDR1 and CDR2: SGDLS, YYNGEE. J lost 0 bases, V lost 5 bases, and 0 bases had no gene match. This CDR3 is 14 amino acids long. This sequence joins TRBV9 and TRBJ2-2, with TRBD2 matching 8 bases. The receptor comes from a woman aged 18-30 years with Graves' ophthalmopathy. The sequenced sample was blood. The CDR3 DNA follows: TGTGCCAGCAGTAGCGGGGCGAACACCGGGGAGCTGTTTTTT. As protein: CASSSGANTGELFF.